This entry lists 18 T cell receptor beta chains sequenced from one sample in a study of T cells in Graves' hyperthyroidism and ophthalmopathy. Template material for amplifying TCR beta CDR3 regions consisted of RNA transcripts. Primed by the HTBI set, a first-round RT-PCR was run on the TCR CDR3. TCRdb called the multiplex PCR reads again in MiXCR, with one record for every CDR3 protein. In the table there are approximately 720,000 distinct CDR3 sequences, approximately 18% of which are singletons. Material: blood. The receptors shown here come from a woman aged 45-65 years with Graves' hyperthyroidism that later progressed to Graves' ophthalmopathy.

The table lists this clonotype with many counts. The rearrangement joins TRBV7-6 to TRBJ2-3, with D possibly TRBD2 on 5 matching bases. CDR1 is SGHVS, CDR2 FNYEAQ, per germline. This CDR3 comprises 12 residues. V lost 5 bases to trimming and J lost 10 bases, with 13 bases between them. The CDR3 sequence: CASSHGERAQYF. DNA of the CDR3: TGTGCCAGCAGCCACGGTGAGAGGGCGCAGTATTTT.

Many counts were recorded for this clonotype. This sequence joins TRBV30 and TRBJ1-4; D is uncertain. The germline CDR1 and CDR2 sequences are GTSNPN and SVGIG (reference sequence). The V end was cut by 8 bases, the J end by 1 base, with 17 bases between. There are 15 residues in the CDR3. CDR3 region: CAGHDGGLTNEKLFF. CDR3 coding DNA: TGTGCCGGCCATGACGGAGGGTTAACTAATGAAAAACTGTTTTTT.

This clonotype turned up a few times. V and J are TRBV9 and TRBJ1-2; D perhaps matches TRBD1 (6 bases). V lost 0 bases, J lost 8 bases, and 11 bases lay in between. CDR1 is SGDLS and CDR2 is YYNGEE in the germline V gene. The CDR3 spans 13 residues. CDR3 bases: TGTGCCAGCAGCGTAGGGGGGCTTCGGGGCTACACCTTC. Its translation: CASSVGGLRGYTF.

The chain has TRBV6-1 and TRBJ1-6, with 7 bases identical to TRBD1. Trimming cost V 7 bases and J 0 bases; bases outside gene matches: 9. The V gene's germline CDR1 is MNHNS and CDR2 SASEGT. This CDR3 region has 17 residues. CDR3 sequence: CASTTGATLSYNSPLHF. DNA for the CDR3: TGTGCCAGCACCACAGGGGCCACTCTCTCCTATAATTCACCCCTCCACTTT.

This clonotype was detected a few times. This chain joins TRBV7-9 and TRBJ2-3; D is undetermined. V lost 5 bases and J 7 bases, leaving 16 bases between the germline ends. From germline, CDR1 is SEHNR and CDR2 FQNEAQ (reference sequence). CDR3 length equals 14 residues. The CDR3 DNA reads TGTGCCAGCAGCCCACCGGACGGCCCCTATACGCAGTATTTT. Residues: CASSPPDGPYTQYF. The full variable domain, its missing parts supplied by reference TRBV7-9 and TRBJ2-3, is DTGVSQNPRHKITKRGQNVTFRCDPISEHNRLYWYRQTLGQGPEFLTYFQNEAQLEKSRLLSDRFSAERPKGSFSTLEIQRTEQGDSAMYLCASSPPDGPYTQYFGPGTRLTVL.

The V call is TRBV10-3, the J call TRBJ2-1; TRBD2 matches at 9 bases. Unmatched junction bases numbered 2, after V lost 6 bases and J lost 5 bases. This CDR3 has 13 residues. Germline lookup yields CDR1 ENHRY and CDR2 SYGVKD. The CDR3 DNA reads TGTGCCATCAGGGGACTAGCAAACAATGAGCAGTTCTTC. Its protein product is CAIRGLANNEQFF.

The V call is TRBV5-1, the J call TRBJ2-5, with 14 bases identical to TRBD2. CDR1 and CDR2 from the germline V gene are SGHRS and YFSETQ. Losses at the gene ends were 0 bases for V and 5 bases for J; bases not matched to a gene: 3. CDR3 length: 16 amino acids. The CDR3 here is CASSLGLAGGTETQYF. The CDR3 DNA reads TGCGCCAGCAGCTTGGGACTAGCGGGGGGGACGGAGACCCAGTACTTC.

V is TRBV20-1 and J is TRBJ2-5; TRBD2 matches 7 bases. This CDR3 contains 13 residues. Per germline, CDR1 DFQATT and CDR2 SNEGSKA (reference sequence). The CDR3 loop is CSAGTGEGETQYF. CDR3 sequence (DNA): TGCAGCGCTGGAACGGGGGAGGGAGAGACCCAGTACTTC.

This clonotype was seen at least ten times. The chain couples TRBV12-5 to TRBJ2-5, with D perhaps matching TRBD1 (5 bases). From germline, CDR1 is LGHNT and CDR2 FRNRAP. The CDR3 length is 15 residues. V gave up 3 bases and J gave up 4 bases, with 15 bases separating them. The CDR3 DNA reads TGTGCTAGTGGTTTAGGACAAGGAGTCGCAGAGACCCAGTACTTC. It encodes CASGLGQGVAETQYF.

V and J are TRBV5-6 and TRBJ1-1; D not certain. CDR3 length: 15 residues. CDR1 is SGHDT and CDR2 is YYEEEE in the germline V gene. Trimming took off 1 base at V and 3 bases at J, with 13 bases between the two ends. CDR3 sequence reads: CASSLMGFRHTEAFF. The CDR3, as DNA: TGTGCCAGCAGCTTGATGGGATTTAGGCACACTGAAGCTTTCTTT.

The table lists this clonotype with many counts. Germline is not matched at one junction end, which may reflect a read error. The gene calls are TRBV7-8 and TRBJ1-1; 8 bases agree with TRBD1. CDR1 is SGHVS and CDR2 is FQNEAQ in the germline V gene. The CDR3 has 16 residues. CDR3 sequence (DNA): TGTGCCGGCAGCTTAGGAGACAGGGGCCCGAGAACTGAAGCTTTCTTT. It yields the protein CAGSLGDRGPRTEAFF.

The CDR3 DNA sequence: TGTGCCAGCAGCACTGTGGGGCCCCCGGCAGATACGCAGTATTTT. Amino acids: CASSTVGPPADTQYF. The chain links TRBV18 to TRBJ2-3, with D possibly TRBD1 on 5 matching bases. V was clipped by 8 bases and J by 4 bases, with 19 bases between them. CDR1 is KGHSH and CDR2 is LQKENI in the germline V gene. The CDR3 is 15 residues long.

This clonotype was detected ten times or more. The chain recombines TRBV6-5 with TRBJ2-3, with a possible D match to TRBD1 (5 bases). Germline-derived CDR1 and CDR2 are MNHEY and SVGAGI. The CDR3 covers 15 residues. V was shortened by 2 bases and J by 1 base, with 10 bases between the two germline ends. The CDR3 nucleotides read TGTGCCAGCAGTTACCAGGGTTCTCGCACAGATACGCAGTATTTT. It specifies CASSYQGSRTDTQYF.

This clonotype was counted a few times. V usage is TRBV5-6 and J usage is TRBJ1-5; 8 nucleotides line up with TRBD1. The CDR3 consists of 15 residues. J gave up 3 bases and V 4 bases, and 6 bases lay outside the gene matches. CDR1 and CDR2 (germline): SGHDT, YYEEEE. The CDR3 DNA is TGTGCCAGCAGCCTGATGACAGGGGACAATCAGCCCCAGCATTTT. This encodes CASSLMTGDNQPQHF.

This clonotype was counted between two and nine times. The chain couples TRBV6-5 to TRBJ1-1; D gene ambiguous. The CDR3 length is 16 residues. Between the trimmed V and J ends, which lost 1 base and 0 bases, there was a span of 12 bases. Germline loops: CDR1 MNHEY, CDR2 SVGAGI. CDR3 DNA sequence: TGTGCCAGCAGTTACTTTGGACGGACCATGAACACTGAAGCTTTCTTT. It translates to CASSYFGRTMNTEAFF.

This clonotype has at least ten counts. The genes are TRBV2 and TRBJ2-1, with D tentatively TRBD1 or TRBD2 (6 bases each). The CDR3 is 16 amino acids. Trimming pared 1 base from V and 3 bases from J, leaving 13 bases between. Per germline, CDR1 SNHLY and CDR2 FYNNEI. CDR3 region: CASSEGLGGHYNEQFF. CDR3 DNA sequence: TGTGCCAGCAGTGAAGGTCTCGGGGGCCACTACAATGAGCAGTTCTTC.

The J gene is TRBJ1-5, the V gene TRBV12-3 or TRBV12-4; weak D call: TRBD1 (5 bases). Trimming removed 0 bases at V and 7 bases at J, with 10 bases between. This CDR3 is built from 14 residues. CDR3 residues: CASSLALGDQPQHF. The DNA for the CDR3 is TGTGCCAGCAGTTTAGCGCTCGGGGACCAGCCCCAGCATTTT.

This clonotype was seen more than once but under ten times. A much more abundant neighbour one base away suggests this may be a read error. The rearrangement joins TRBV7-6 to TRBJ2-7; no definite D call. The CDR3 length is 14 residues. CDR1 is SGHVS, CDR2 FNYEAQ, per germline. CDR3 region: CASSLGQRSYKQYF. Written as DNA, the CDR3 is TGTGCCAGCAGCTTAGGGCAGCGAAGCTACAAGCAGTACTTC.